This T cell receptor (beta chain) was obtained from a study of cytomegalovirus exposure and HLA in healthy donors. Separation from the roughly 680-subject first cohort characterized the roughly 110-subject validation cohort, to which the donors belonged. Clones were read by immunoSEQ multiplex PCR, and TCRdb kept only the in-frame ones, dropping some. The sample holds around 150,000 clones, about 90% seen once. CDR3 length: 14 amino acids. Germline V gene lookup returns CDR1 MNHNS and CDR2 SASEGT. Trimming pared 6 bases from V and 0 bases from J, leaving 9 bases between. The study, taken as a whole, reports: According to a subsequent analysis, TCR clusters from the first cohort were inclined to appear together in the 110 or so validation repertoires. A list of 164 TCR beta chains associated with cytomegalovirus was given. Cytomegalovirus status, reportedly, was diagnosed with high specificity and sensitivity by the classifier.

Comment on this clone: Its antigen is not identified.

The chain joins TRBV6-1 to TRBJ1-3; possible D gene TRBD1, 5 bases. The receptor's source is a woman aged 18-35 years in good health and CMV-seropositive. Material: PBMCs. The CDR3 spells CASSPRVSGNTIYF. The CDR3 DNA is TGTGCCAGCAGCCCCAGGGTCTCTGGAAACACCATATATTTT.